Each of the 5 T cell receptor beta chains below was sequenced from the same sample in a study of T cells after yellow fever vaccination. TCRdb processed the 5' RACE reads anew with MiXCR; each CDR3 protein has one entry. The sample yields around 300,000 distinct CDR3 sequences, around 4.3% seen once. The material was PBMCs, obtained 15 days after the yellow fever booster vaccination. The receptors come from a man aged 18 to 35 who received the YFV17D yellow fever vaccine.

This clonotype was picked up many times. The J gene is TRBJ1-1, the V gene TRBV5-1, with D perhaps matching TRBD1 (5 bases). The ends were cut back, 6 bases at V and 1 base at J, with 13 bases in the middle. Germline V gene sequence: CDR1 SGHRS, CDR2 YFSETQ. The CDR3 spans 14 residues. In DNA, the CDR3 is TGCGCCAGCAAGGGCAGGGCTGAGAACACTGAAGCTTTCTTT. It yields the protein CASKGRAENTEAFF.

This clonotype was found many times. The gene calls are TRBV7-9 and TRBJ2-3; 7 bases are shared with TRBD1. The ends lost 7 bases at V and 5 bases at J; junction bases unmatched: 6. Germline CDR1 and CDR2: SEHNR and FQNEAQ (reference sequence). This CDR3 is 13 amino acids long. The CDR3 coding sequence is TGTGCCAGCAAAAGAACAGGGGAAGATACGCAGTATTTT. It encodes CASKRTGEDTQYF.

This chain links TRBV28 with TRBJ1-5; TRBD1 might be the D (6 bases). The CDR3 covers 14 residues. Trimming stripped 4 bases from V and 6 bases from J, with 13 bases between. CDR1 and CDR2 (germline): MDHEN, SYDVKM. The CDR3 nucleotides are TGTGCCAGCAGTTCGGGGGGGGGCATTCAGCCCCAGCATTTT. This translates into CASSSGGGIQPQHF.

The V gene is TRBV15, the J gene TRBJ2-3; 8 bases are a match to TRBD2. The CDR3 runs 16 residues. Trimming took 4 bases from V and 2 from J; bases not matched to a gene: 8. From germline, CDR1 is LNHNV and CDR2 YYDKDF (reference sequence). CDR3 bases: TGTGCCACCAGCACCGGGACTAGGGGGGCCACAGATACGCAGTATTTT. This codes for CATSTGTRGATDTQYF.

At least ten counts were recorded for this clonotype. This rearrangement joins TRBV9 to TRBJ2-1; no definite D call. V lost 5 bases and J 0 bases, leaving 9 bases between the germline ends. The CDR3 length is 14 residues. Looked up from germline, CDR1 is SGDLS and CDR2 is YYNGEE. The CDR3 DNA sequence: TGTGCCAGCAGTGAAAAGAGCTCCTACAATGAGCAGTTCTTC. This gives the protein CASSEKSSYNEQFF. The variable domain in full, with the rest retrieved from reference TRBV9 and TRBJ2-1, is DSGVTQTPKHLITATGQRVTLRCSPRSGDLSVYWYQQSLDQGLQFLIQYYNGEERAKGNILERFSAQQFPDLHSELNLSSLELGDSALYFCASSEKSSYNEQFFGPGTRLTVL.